This paragraph covers one TCR beta chain sequence. This receptor's antigen is unknown. Base quality data are lacking; no much larger clone is found one base away. To be included, a participant needed at least one PBMC sample from before ART initiation plus at least two post-ART samples. All participants with HIV were treated in the United States of America. Before DNA extraction, cryopreserved samples of roughly 0.9-11 million PBMC were thawed and then washed. At the time of the earliest PBMC sample for each participant with HIV, ages ranged from about 20 to 55 years. Each participant contributed PBMC samples from 1-4 timepoints before ART initiation and 2-8 timepoints after ART initiation, with a median of 7 samples. For every participant, serial HIV viral load, CD4+ T-cell count, ART history and demographic data were obtained. Using a Qiagen kit on a QIAcube, genomic DNA was extracted from unsorted PBMC, with samples processed in batches of 12.

The immunoSEQ hsTCRB v3.0 assay was used at survey level resolution for TRB variable region sequencing. The targeted TRB sequencing depth was about 40,000-55,000 T-cell genomes per sample. Pooled TRB libraries were sequenced on an Illumina MiSeq with a v3 150-cycle kit. In the source study's methods: Repertoire analysis was performed in R inside a reproducible Nextflow workflow that covered QC, data transformation and analysis. Custom analyses were implemented in LymphoSeq2, an R package for AIRR-Seq data exploration. Four samples that yielded fewer than 5000 total TRB sequences were excluded, so that 188 HIV repertoires were analyzed. Among the 190 or so HIV repertoires that were kept, 59 were collected before ART initiation and around 130 were collected after ART initiation. Each repertoire was downsampled to 5000 TRB nucleotide sequences, and summary statistics were averaged across 100 downsampling iterations. TRB sequences were retained for analysis only if CDR3 regions of at least seven amino acids were present. A Shannon entropy-derived clonality score and the Gini coefficient were used to measure diversity. Repertoire networks linked the top 5000 CDR3 amino acid sequences whenever two sequences differed by an edit distance of one. GLIPH2 predicted antigen specificity groups and MHC restriction for TRB CDR3 amino acid sequences. To flag known CMV, EBV, HIV or tissue antigen associations, CDR3 amino acid sequences were matched against VDJdb and McPAS-TCR. Pre-ART, post-ART and control groups were compared with Wilcoxon signed-rank tests and Holm-Bonferroni correction. As stored in TCRdb, this immuneACCESS dataset retains in-frame rearrangements with V and J assigned. A fraction of the clones does not appear; measured against another copy, unresolved V genes explain less than half of the discrepancy, and the remainder lacks a known reason. For V, J and clone size, that table is used; D and trimming come from the DNA. A total of roughly 33,000 clones appear in this sample, approximately 80% of them only once. The ten biggest clones cover 7.1% of the sample.

The CDR3 runs 13 amino acids, cysteine and phenylalanine included. Solely the CDR3 DNA is kept, with 39 bases framed from the first base. CDR1 and CDR2, looked up from the germline V gene, are SGHRS and YFSETQ. Trimming removed 0 bases from V and 6 bases from J, leaving 9 bases between the germline ends. The data stem from a study of long-term antiretroviral therapy in people with HIV (dated by TCRdb to 2022 to 2024). About the investigation overall: The earliest samples were collected roughly a decade before the 2015 WHO recommendation for immediate ART, at a time when ART was usually postponed until CD4 counts fell. Of the roughly 30 participants with HIV, ten to eleven were female. Whether ART initiation and durable HIV suppression were associated with changes in peripheral blood TRB repertoire composition and diversity was tested in a retrospective serial study. A total of approximately 200 cryopreserved PBMC samples came from approximately 30 adults with confirmed HIV infection and were collected serially over a mean of roughly six years (range 1-12). No cross-contamination during QIAcube processing was shown when test extractions of a monoclonal T-cell line were performed alongside some 33 polyclonal samples.

The paper as a whole reports these results and caveats: Samples dated from the mid-2000s to the late 2010s, and the ART regimens used may be less effective than current ones. Unsorted PBMC were profiled instead of sorted CD4+ and CD8+ T cells because pre-ART samples had limited cell numbers. Inferences about post-ART repertoire changes were limited because no data were available on ART adherence, viral resistance or therapy changes. Since PBMC availability was limited, sequencing covered only the TCR beta chain, with no alpha chain pairing. Starting ART was linked to a significant rise in TRB diversity, yet even with long-term ART the diversity remained significantly lower than in transplant donor controls. HIV repertoires had narrower CDR3 length ranges than controls, and the network structure suggested an antigen-experienced repertoire that shifted only slightly toward naive after ART. The repertoire was dominated across all time points by expanded TRB clones identified before ART initiation, although this dominance was seen to fluctuate and to decrease in many PLHIV after ART.

The sample here was unsorted PBMCs, taken 2 years after starting antiretroviral therapy. The rearrangement combines TRBV5-1 with TRBJ1-2; the best D guess is TRBD1, with 6 bases matching. The receptor's source is a woman aged 50 to 60 with HIV. The CDR3 reads as follows: CASSLAGGDGYTF. The sequence in DNA is TGCGCCAGCAGCTTGGCCGGGGGCGATGGCTACACCTTC.